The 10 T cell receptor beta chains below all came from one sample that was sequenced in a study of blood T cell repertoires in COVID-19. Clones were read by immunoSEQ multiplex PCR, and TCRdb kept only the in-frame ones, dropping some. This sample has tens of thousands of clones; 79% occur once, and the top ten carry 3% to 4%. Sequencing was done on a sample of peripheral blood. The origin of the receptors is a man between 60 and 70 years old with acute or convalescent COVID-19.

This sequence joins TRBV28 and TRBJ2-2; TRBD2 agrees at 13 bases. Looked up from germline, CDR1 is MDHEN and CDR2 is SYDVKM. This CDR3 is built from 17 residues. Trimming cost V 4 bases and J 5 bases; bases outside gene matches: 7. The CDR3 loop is CASSSGLAGEITGELFF. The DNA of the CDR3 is TGTGCCAGCAGTTCCGGACTAGCGGGAGAGATTACCGGGGAGCTGTTTTTT.

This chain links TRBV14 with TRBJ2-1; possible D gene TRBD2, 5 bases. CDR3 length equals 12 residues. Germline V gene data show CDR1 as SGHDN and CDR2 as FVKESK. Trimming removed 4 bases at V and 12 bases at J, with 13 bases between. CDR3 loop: CASSRSVEGQFF. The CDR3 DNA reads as TGTGCCAGCAGCCGTAGCGTGGAAGGGCAGTTCTTC. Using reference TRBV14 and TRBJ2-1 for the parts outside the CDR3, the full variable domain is EAGVTQFPSHSVIEKGQTVTLRCDPISGHDNLYWYRRVMGKEIKFLLHFVKESKQDESGMPNNRFLAERTGGTYSTLKVQPAELEDSGVYFCASSRSVEGQFFGPGTRLTVL.

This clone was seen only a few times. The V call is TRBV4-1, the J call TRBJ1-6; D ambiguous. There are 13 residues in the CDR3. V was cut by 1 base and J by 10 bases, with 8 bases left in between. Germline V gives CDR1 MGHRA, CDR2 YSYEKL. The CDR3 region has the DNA TGCGCCAGCAGCCAAGTCCCAGAATCACCCCTCCACTTT. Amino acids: CASSQVPESPLHF.

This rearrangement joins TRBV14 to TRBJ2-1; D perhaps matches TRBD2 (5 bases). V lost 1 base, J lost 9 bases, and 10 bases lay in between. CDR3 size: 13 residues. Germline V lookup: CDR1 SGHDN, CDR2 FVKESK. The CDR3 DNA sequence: TGTGCCAGCAGCCAAGGGACTGTGGGTGAGCAGTTCTTC. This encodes CASSQGTVGEQFF.

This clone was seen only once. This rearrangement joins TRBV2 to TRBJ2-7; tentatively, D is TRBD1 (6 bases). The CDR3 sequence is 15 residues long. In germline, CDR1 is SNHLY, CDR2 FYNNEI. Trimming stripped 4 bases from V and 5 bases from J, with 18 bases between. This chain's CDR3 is CASSAQQGRRHEQYF. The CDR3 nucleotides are TGTGCCAGCAGTGCCCAACAGGGAAGGAGACACGAGCAGTACTTC.

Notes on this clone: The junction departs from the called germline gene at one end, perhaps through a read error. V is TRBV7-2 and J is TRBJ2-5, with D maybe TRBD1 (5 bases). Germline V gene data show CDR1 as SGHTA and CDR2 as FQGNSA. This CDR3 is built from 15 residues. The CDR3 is CASSLALRQRETQYF. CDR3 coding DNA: TGTGCCAGCAGCTTAGCGCTAAGACAGCGCGAGACTCAGTACTTC.

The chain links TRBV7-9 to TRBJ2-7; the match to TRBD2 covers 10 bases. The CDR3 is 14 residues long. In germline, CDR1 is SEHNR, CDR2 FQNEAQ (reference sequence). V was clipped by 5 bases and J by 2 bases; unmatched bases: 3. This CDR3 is CASSRLAGTYEQYF. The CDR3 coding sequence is TGTGCCAGCAGCCGACTAGCGGGTACCTACGAGCAGTACTTC.

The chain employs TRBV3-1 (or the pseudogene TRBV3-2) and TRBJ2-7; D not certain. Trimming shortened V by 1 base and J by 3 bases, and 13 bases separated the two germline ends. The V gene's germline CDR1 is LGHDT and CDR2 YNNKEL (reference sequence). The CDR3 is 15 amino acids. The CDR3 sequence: CASSQGSHSGYEQYF. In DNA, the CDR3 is TGTGCCAGCAGCCAAGGTTCTCATTCGGGCTACGAGCAGTACTTC.

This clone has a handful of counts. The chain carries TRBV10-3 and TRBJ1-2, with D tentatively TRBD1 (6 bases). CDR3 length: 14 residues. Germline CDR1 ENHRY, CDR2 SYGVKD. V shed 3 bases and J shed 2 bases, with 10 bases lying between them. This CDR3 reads CAISEQTGNYGYTF. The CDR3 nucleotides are TGTGCCATCAGTGAACAAACAGGGAACTATGGCTACACCTTC.

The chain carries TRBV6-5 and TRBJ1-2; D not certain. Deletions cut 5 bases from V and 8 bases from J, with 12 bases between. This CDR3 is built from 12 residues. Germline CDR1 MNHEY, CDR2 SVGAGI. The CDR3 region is CASSPNLRGYTF. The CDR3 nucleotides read TGTGCCAGCAGTCCAAACCTGCGCGGCTACACCTTC.